The sequence of this TCR beta chain was determined in a study of blood T cells in healthy people across ages. This clonotype appeared a few times. Its target is not known. With a J-beta primer mix and a sample-barcoded 5' primer, a second PCR ran about 7 to 11 cycles. TCRdb re-analysed the 5' RACE reads in MiXCR, keeping a single row per CDR3 protein. This sample has 700,000 to 900,000 distinct CDR3 sequences, with approximately 53% found just once. The study, taken as a whole, reports: It was not possible, with unsorted PBMCs, to conclusively compare naive and antigen-experienced cells. TCR beta diversity, measured per million T cells, fell in a roughly linear way with age.

CDR1 SGHAT and CDR2 FQNNGV come from the germline V gene. CDR3 length equals 14 residues. V was pared by 5 bases and J by 4 bases, with 9 bases between. Sequencing used blood. The rearrangement uses TRBV11-2 and TRBJ2-6, with unresolved D. The TCR sequence derives from an older man in good health. The CDR3 protein is CASSDHPGANVLTF. CDR3 nucleotides: TGTGCCAGCAGCGACCATCCCGGGGCCAACGTCCTGACTTTC.